This section outlines one TCR beta chain sequence together with its context. This specimen belongs to a study of T cell responses to AZD1222 COVID-19 vaccine. The CDR3 runs 16 residues. This table comes from immunoSEQ multiplex PCR, and its TCRdb copy is limited to in-frame clones, with some not included. The data hold approximately 100,000 clones, with about 94% observed a single time. This rearrangement joins TRBV21-1 to TRBJ1-5; the D segment call TRBD1 is taken from the table without a DNA check. TRBV21-1 is an annotated pseudogene. Source: peripheral blood, taken on day 0 of AZD1222 vaccination. The clonotype originates from an adult in good health. Written as DNA, the CDR3 is TGTGCCAGCAGCCCACCGGACAGACCTAGCAATCAGCCCCAGCATTTT. It encodes CASSPPDRPSNQPQHF.